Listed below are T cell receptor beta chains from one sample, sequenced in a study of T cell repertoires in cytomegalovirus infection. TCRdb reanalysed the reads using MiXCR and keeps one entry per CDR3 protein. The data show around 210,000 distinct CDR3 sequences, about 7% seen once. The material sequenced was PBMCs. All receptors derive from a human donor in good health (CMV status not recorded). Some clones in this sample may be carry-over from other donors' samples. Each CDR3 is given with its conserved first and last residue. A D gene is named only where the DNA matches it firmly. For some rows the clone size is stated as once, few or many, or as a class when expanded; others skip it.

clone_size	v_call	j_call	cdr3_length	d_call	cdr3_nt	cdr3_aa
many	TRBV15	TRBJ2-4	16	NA	TGTGCCACCAGCAGAGATAAACGGACCTTCCGGTTGGTTCAGTACTTC	CATSRDKRTFRLVQYF
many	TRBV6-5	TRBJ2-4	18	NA	TGTGCCAGCAGTTACGACAGGGAGGCCCCTCTGACCAAAAACATTCAGTACTTC	CASSYDREAPLTKNIQYF
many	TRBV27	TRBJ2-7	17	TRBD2	TGTGCCAGCAGGGCCAGAACCGGACTAGCGGGCTCTTACGAGCAGTACTTC	CASRARTGLAGSYEQYF
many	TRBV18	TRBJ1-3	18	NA	TGTGCCAGCTCACCGACCCGTGGTGGCACTAGATCTGGAAACACCATATATTTT	CASSPTRGGTRSGNTIYF
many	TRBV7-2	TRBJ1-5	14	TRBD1	TGTGCCAGTGGACAGGGGAGGAGGGATCAGCCCCAGCATTTT	CASGQGRRDQPQHF
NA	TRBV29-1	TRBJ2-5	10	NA	TGCAGCGTGGCGGATGAGACCCAGTACTTC	CSVADETQYF
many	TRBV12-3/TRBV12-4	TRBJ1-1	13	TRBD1	TGTGCCAGCAGTTTTAGGGGGCGATCTGAAGCTTTCTTT	CASSFRGRSEAFF
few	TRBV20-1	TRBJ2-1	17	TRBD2	TGCAGTGCTATCCGCGGAAGCGGGGGGTCGACCTACAATGAGCAGTTCTTC	CSAIRGSGGSTYNEQFF
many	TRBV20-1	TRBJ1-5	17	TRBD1	TGCAGTGCCGCTGGAACACTACAGGGGGCGCTGGGTCAGCCCCAGCATTTT	CSAAGTLQGALGQPQHF
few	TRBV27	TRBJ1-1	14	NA	TGTGCCAGCAGTCTCGGACTAGGGGGGCCTGAAGCTTTCTTT	CASSLGLGGPEAFF
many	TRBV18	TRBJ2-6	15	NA	TGTGCCAGCCAAAACCAGGGGTTTGGGGCCAACGTCCTGACTTTC	CASQNQGFGANVLTF
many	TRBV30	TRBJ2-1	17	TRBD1	TGTGCCTGGATAGGGCACAGGGGTTTCTCTACCTACAATGAGCAGTTCTTC	CAWIGHRGFSTYNEQFF
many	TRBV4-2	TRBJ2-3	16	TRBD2	TGTGCCAGCAGCCAAGAAGGGACTAGCGGGGTGGATACGCAGTATTTT	CASSQEGTSGVDTQYF
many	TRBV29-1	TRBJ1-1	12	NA	TGCAGCGTCCCCGACCGGAACACTGAAGCTTTCTTT	CSVPDRNTEAFF
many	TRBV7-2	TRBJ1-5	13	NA	TGTGCCAGCAGCTCGGGGTCCAATCAGCCCCAGCATTTT	CASSSGSNQPQHF
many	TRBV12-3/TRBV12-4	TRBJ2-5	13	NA	TGTGCCAGCAGTTTCTTCGGCATAGAGACCCAGTACTTC	CASSFFGIETQYF
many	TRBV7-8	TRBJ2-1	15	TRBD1	TGTGCCAGCAGCCAGGGACAGGCCTACTACAATGAGCAGTTCTTC	CASSQGQAYYNEQFF
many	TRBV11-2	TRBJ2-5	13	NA	TGTGCCAGCAGCCGAGGACAAAGAGAGACCCAGTACTTC	CASSRGQRETQYF
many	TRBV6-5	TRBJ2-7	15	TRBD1	TGTGCCAGCAGTTACTCGGGACAGGGTGGTTACGAGCAGTACTTC	CASSYSGQGGYEQYF
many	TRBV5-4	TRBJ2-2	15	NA	TGTGCCAGCAGCTTGGGAGGAATTCGCACCGGGGAGCTGTTTTTT	CASSLGGIRTGELFF
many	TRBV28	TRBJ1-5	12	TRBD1	TGTGCCAGCTCGGACAGGGGGCAGCCCCAGCATTTT	CASSDRGQPQHF
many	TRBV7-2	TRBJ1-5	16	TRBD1	TGTGCCAGCAGCTTAGCCCCTGGACAGGGGAATCAGCCCCAGCATTTT	CASSLAPGQGNQPQHF
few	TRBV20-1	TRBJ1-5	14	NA	TGCAGTGCTTTTTCGGACGGTGGGGATCAGCCCCAGCATTTT	CSAFSDGGDQPQHF
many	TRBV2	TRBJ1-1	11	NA	TGTGCCAGCAGTGAATTGACTGAAGCTTTCTTT	CASSELTEAFF
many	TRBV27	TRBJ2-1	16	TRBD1	TGTGCCAGCAGTTTATTAAGGGGGCCCTCCTACAATGAGCAGTTCTTC	CASSLLRGPSYNEQFF
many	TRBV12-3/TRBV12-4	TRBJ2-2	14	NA	TGTGCCAGCAGTTCCGGGACGGACGACGGGGAGCTGTTTTTT	CASSSGTDDGELFF
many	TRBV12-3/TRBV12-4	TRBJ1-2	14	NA	TGTGCCAGTCTGCTCTGGGGGGAATCTTCTGGCTACACCTTC	CASLLWGESSGYTF
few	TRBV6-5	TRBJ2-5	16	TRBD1	TGTGCCAGCAGTACGATGGGGACAGGGGCGTCGGGGACCCAGTACTTC	CASSTMGTGASGTQYF
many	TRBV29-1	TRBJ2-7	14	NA	TGCAGCCTACTACAGCAGGGGATAACAGACGAGCAGTACTTC	CSLLQQGITDEQYF
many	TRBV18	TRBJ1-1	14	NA	TGTGCCAGCTCACCAGGGACTATGGAAACTGAAGCTTTCTTT	CASSPGTMETEAFF
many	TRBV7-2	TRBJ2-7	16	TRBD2	TGTGCCAGCAGCTCCGCTAGCGGGGGAACCCCCTACGAGCAGTACTTC	CASSSASGGTPYEQYF
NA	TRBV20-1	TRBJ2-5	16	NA	TGCAGTGCCTCCTTTGCTCTGCGGGGGCACGGACTGGGGTGTTGCTTC	CSASFALRGHGLGCCF
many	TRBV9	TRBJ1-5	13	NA	TGTGCCAGCAGCGTAGACACCGATCAGCCCCAGCATTTT	CASSVDTDQPQHF
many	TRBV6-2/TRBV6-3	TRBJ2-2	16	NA	TGTGCCAGCAGTCCCAAAAGCAGGGTGGGAACCGGGGAGCTGTTTTTT	CASSPKSRVGTGELFF
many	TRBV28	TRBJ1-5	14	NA	TGTGCCAGCAGCTCACGGAACGGCAATCAGCCCCAGCATTTT	CASSSRNGNQPQHF
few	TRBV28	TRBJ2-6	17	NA	TGTGCCAGCACCCAATTGGGTTTGAGCTCTGGGGCCAACGTCCTGACTTTC	CASTQLGLSSGANVLTF
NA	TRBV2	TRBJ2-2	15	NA	TGTGCCAGCAGAAGGGGCCGCCCGAACACCGGGGAGCTGTTTTTT	CASRRGRPNTGELFF
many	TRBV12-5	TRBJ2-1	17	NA	TGTGCTAGTGGTTTTTCCATTGGGGTGAAGACCTACAATGAGCAGTTCTTC	CASGFSIGVKTYNEQFF
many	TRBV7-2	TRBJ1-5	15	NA	TGTGCCAGCAGCTTACAGGGGATTAGCAATCAGCCCCAGCATTTT	CASSLQGISNQPQHF
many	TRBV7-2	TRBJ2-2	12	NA	TGTGCCAGCGGTTTGGGCCCCAGGGAGCTGTTTTTT	CASGLGPRELFF
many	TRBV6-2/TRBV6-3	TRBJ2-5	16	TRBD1	TGTGCCAGCAGCCACGACAGGGGGGACCTTACGGAGACCCAGTACTTC	CASSHDRGDLTETQYF
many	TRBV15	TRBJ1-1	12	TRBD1	TGTGCCACCAGCAACCGGGACAGGGAAGCTTTCTTT	CATSNRDREAFF
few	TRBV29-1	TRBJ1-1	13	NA	TGCAGCGTTGAAGGGCAGGGTGGGACTGAAGCTTTCTTT	CSVEGQGGTEAFF
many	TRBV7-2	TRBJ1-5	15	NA	TGTGCCAGCAGCTTAATTCGTTCGAGCAATCAGCCCCAGCATTTT	CASSLIRSSNQPQHF
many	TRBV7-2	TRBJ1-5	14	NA	TGTGCCAGCAGCTCAAGACACGGGAATCAGCCCCAGCATTTT	CASSSRHGNQPQHF
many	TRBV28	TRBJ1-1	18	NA	TGTGCCAGCAGTTTATATCCGGGACGGCGGGACGTGAACACTGAAGCTTTCTTT	CASSLYPGRRDVNTEAFF
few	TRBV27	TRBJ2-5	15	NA	TGTGCCAGCAGTTTACCCGGGGGGCGCCCCGAGACCCAGTACTTC	CASSLPGGRPETQYF
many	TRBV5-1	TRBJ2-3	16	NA	TGCGCCAGCAGCTTGGCGGGCAGGACTAGCACAGATACGCAGTATTTT	CASSLAGRTSTDTQYF
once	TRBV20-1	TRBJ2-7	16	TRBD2	TGCAGTGCCCATAGGACTAGCGGGGGGCCTTCCTACGAGCAGTACTTC	CSAHRTSGGPSYEQYF
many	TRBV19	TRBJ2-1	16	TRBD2	TGTGCCAGTAGTAGCGGGGCTAGCGGATTATACAATGAGCAATTCTTC	CASSSGASGLYNEQFF
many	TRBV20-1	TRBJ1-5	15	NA	TGCAGTGCGAGTCGAGGTGGGCAAAGGAGACAGCCCCAGCATTTT	CSASRGGQRRQPQHF
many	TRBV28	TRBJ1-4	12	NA	TGTGCCAGCAGTTTATGGGGTGAAAAACTGTTTTTT	CASSLWGEKLFF
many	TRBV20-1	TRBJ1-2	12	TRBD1	TGCAGTGTCCGGACAGGAGGTATTGGCTACACCTTC	CSVRTGGIGYTF
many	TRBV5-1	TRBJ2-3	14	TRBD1	TGCGCCAGCAGCTCGGGACAGCTCACAGATACGCAGTATTTT	CASSSGQLTDTQYF
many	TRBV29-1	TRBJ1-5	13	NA	TGCAGCGTTGAAAGGGGTCCCAATCAGCCCCAGCATTTT	CSVERGPNQPQHF